A single sample is the source of the 17 T cell receptor beta chains below, sequenced in a study of vaccination and CD4 T cells after COVID-19 (dated by TCRdb to the early 2020s). Reading the label with the study, this specimen's treatment or condition is: roughly nine-day PBMC culture with coronavirus spike peptide pools or control peptides (ViraFEST assay). The method behind the library was PCR. Sequencing was performed on an Illumina iSeq 100. At the Johns Hopkins FTIC core, DNA from the cultured CD4+ T cells underwent TCR sequencing with the Oncomine TCR Beta short-read assay. TCRdb handled the public reads itself, with Q25 trimming in fastp and clone calling in MiXCR, and kept productive beta chains. Rows with one shared CDR3 protein collapse into an entry with the most common genes and DNA. Here the sample has around 15,000 distinct CDR3 sequences; 55% to 75% occur a single time. The ten largest clones add up to roughly 18% of the sample.

These receptors lack a known antigen. Sequencing input: CD4+ T cells from blood, cultured in vitro. The receptors originated from a human donor who had recovered from COVID-19.

This clonotype was seen a handful of times. The chain links TRBV15 to TRBJ1-2; 7 nucleotides align to TRBD1. This CDR3 is built from 13 residues. Unmatched junction bases numbered 0, after V lost 1 base and J lost 4 bases. Germline lookup yields CDR1 LNHNV and CDR2 YYDKDF (reference sequence). The CDR3 spells CATSRGTGYGYTF. Here the CDR3 DNA reads TGTGCCACCAGCAGAGGGACAGGCTATGGCTACACCTTC.

This chain connects TRBV7-2 to TRBJ2-7; possible D gene TRBD1, 5 bases. The germline V gene encodes CDR1 SGHTA and CDR2 FQGNSA. The CDR3 has 17 residues. Between the trimmed V and J ends, which lost 5 bases and 2 bases, there was a span of 22 bases. In DNA, the CDR3 is TGTGCCAGCAGCCACCGGTTGGCGGTGGGGCCCACCTACGAGCAGTACTTC. Protein product: CASSHRLAVGPTYEQYF.

The V and J genes are TRBV28 and TRBJ2-1; D is unclear. The CDR3 loop spans 11 amino acids. CDR1 MDHEN and CDR2 SYDVKM come from the germline V gene. V lost 2 bases and J 10 bases, leaving 6 bases between the germline ends. The CDR3 protein is CASSLGREQFF. Written as DNA, the CDR3 is TGTGCCAGCAGTTTAGGACGGGAGCAGTTCTTC.

The chain recombines TRBV6-5 with TRBJ2-2; D gene ambiguous. V dropped 0 bases and J dropped 7 bases, with 12 bases sitting between them. This CDR3 is 15 amino acids long. Germline assignment: CDR1 MNHEY and CDR2 SVGAGI. The DNA of the CDR3 is TGTGCCAGCAGTTACTCCTTACTCCTCAGCGGGGAGCTGTTTTTT. As protein: CASSYSLLLSGELFF.

This clonotype occurred a few times. V is TRBV27 and J is TRBJ1-1; a weak D match, TRBD1 (5 bases). Per germline, CDR1 MNHEY and CDR2 SMNVEV (reference sequence). V lost 2 bases and J lost 2, with 9 bases in between. This CDR3 comprises 14 residues. CDR3 amino acids: CASSLRRGNTEAFF. The CDR3, as DNA: TGTGCCAGCAGTTTACGGAGGGGTAACACTGAAGCTTTCTTT.

The CDR3 sequence is CASSSTGWGGYTF. The CDR3 DNA is TGTGCCAGCAGCTCGACAGGGTGGGGGGGCTACACCTTC. The V call is TRBV6-4, the J call TRBJ1-2; 7 bases fit TRBD1. The ends lost 6 bases at V and 8 bases at J; junction bases unmatched: 9. From germline, CDR1 is MRHNA and CDR2 SNTAGT. This CDR3 is 13 amino acids long.

The chain couples TRBV20-1 to TRBJ2-5, with 7 bases lining up with TRBD1. V lost 6 bases, J lost 5 bases, and 9 bases stayed unmatched. CDR3 length: 13 amino acids. Germline V CDR1 and CDR2: DFQATT, SNEGSKA (reference sequence). The CDR3 DNA is TGCAGTGCCAGCACAGGGGTTGGGGAGACCCAGTACTTC. Translated, it gives CSASTGVGETQYF.

The V gene is TRBV6-2 or TRBV6-3, the J gene TRBJ2-1; the match to TRBD1 covers 8 bases. The CDR3 covers 15 residues. V trimming: 6 bases; J trimming: 4 bases; junction bases outside the gene matches: 8. Germline V gene sequence: CDR1 MNHEY, CDR2 SVGEGT. CDR3 protein: CASRMTGVRYNEQFF. In nucleotides, the CDR3 is TGTGCCAGCAGAATGACAGGGGTTAGGTACAATGAGCAGTTCTTC.

The chain joins TRBV6-1 to TRBJ1-5; unclear D gene. The V end was cut by 3 bases, the J end by 0 bases, with 6 bases between. The CDR3 covers 14 residues. Germline V lookup: CDR1 MNHNS, CDR2 SASEGT. CDR3 residues: CASSEQRSNQPQHF. CDR3 nucleotides: TGTGCCAGCAGTGAGCAGCGTAGCAATCAGCCCCAGCATTTT.

The V gene is TRBV6-2 or TRBV6-3, the J gene TRBJ1-2, with D perhaps matching TRBD1 (6 bases). The germline CDR1 and CDR2 sequences are MNHEY and SVGEGT. The length of the CDR3 is 13 residues. V was clipped by 6 bases and J by 4 bases, with 12 bases between them. In DNA, the CDR3 is TGTGCCAGCAGCGCTGGACAGACCTATGGCTACACCTTC. Amino acid sequence: CASSAGQTYGYTF.

The chain has TRBV24-1 and TRBJ2-5; TRBD2 agrees at 10 bases. The CDR3 loop spans 15 amino acids. V gave up 3 bases and J gave up 7 bases; unmatched junction bases: 7. Germline CDR1 is KGHDR and CDR2 is SFDVKD. The CDR3 loop reads CATSDPSGGVGTQYF. In nucleotides, the CDR3 is TGTGCCACCAGTGATCCGAGCGGGGGGGTTGGGACCCAGTACTTC.

This clonotype was seen a single time. This chain uses TRBV25-1 with TRBJ2-7; 9 nucleotides match TRBD1. The CDR3 is 14 residues long. V was clipped by 8 bases and J by 3 bases; unmatched bases: 8. The germline V gene has CDR1 MGHDK and CDR2 SYGVNS. The CDR3 reads CASSLDRGHYEQYF. The CDR3, as DNA: TGTGCCAGCTCCTTGGACAGGGGTCACTACGAGCAGTACTTC.

This clonotype showed up just a few times. This chain connects TRBV6-1 to TRBJ1-5; TRBD1 is a possible D gene (5 bases). This CDR3 comprises 15 residues. Germline loops: CDR1 MNHNS, CDR2 SASEGT. Trimming took off 7 bases at V and 0 bases at J, with 13 bases between the two ends. The CDR3 is CASILGHYSNQPQHF. The DNA of the CDR3 is TGTGCCAGCATCTTAGGACACTATAGCAATCAGCCCCAGCATTTT.

This chain connects TRBV20-1 to TRBJ1-3, with 11 positions matching TRBD1. Trimming took 0 bases from V and 4 from J; bases not matched to a gene: 5. The CDR3 loop spans 16 amino acids. Germline values: CDR1 DFQATT, CDR2 SNEGSKA (reference sequence). CDR3 sequence reads: CSARDRDRGIGNTIYF. CDR3 nucleotide sequence: TGCAGTGCTAGAGATCGGGACAGGGGGATAGGAAACACCATATATTTT.

This chain joins TRBV7-2 and TRBJ2-5; TRBD1 or TRBD2 may be the D gene (5 bases each). Germline V lookup: CDR1 SGHTA, CDR2 FQGNSA. Trimming took 5 bases from V and 10 from J, leaving 20 bases between them. The CDR3 is 14 amino acids. CDR3 protein: CASSGLFRDPRQYF. The CDR3 region has the DNA TGTGCCAGCAGCGGCTTATTCCGGGACCCCCGCCAGTACTTC.

This chain uses TRBV20-1 with TRBJ2-2; no clear D gene. Germline CDR1 is DFQATT and CDR2 is SNEGSKA (reference sequence). V shed 1 base and J shed 1 base, with 7 bases lying between them. This CDR3 has 14 residues. Here the CDR3 DNA reads TGCAGTGCTAGAGCGGACGGGAACACCGGGGAGCTGTTTTTT. It specifies CSARADGNTGELFF.

This clonotype was seen a handful of times. The chain carries TRBV20-1 and TRBJ2-1, with TRBD2 matching over 15 bases. Trimming at V came to 5 bases and at J to 2 bases, leaving 7 bases not matched to a gene. The germline V gene has CDR1 DFQATT and CDR2 SNEGSKA (reference sequence). The length of the CDR3 is 17 residues. Written as DNA, the CDR3 is TGCAGTGCTGCCGTCGGACTAGCGGGAGGGACCTACAATGAGCAGTTCTTC. Residues: CSAAVGLAGGTYNEQFF.